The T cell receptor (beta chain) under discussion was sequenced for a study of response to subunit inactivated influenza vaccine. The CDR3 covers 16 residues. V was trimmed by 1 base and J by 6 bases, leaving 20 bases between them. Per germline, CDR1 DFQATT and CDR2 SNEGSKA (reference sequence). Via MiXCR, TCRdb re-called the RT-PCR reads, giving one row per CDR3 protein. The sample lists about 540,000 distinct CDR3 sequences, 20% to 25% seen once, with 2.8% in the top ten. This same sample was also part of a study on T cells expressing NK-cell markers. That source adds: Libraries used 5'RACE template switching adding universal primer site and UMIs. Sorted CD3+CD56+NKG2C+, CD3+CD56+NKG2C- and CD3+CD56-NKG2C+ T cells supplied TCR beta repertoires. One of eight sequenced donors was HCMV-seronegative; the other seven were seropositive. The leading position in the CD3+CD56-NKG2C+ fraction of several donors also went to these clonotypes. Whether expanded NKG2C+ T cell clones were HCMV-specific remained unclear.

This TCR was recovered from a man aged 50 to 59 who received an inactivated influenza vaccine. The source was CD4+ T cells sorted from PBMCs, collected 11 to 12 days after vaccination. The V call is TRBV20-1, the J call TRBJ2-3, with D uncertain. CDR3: CSARVAQVLSGDTQYF. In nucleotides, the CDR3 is TGCAGTGCTAGAGTGGCGCAAGTCCTTTCTGGGGATACGCAGTATTTT.